Listed here is a single TCR beta chain. The data belong to a study of blood T cell repertoires in COVID-19. TCRdb's copy holds only in-frame clones and misses some; the assay was immunoSEQ multiplex PCR. The table has 150,000 to 160,000 clones, about 79% seen once. Germline loops: CDR1 SGHTA, CDR2 FQGNSA. V was shortened by 1 base and J by 4 bases, with 12 bases between the two germline ends. CDR3 length: 15 residues. V usage is TRBV7-2 and J usage is TRBJ2-3; D is undetermined. This TCR was sampled from a woman in her sixties or seventies with acute or convalescent COVID-19. The specimen was peripheral blood. CDR3 residues: CASSLVPVIADTQYF. The CDR3 DNA follows: TGTGCCAGCAGCTTAGTCCCAGTAATTGCAGATACGCAGTATTTT.